The T cell receptor (beta chain) under discussion was sequenced for a study of shared clonotypes between healthy human individuals. Across the study: Donors had three CD4 naive, three CD4 memory, two CD8 naive and one CD8 memory plate apiece.

On this clone: Its antigen is still unknown.

Study-wide findings and caveats: With a few donors compared, around 5% of naive CD4 clonotypes were shared.

Both subsets, CD45RA+ naive and CD45RA-negative memory, were split from the CD4+ cells. Clones were sequenced by immunoSEQ multiplex PCR, and TCRdb holds only the in-frame ones, with some missing. The profile covers fewer than 1.6 million clones, with approximately 98.5% appearing a single time and roughly 0.35% taken by the ten largest. This CDR3 is 13 amino acids long. CDR1 MGHDK and CDR2 SYGVNS come from the germline V gene. V gave up 4 bases and J gave up 5 bases, with 10 bases separating them. The V and J genes are TRBV25-1 and TRBJ2-3; possibly TRBD2 for D (5 bases). The sequence came from a man aged 25-40 years in good health. Source material: naive CD4+ T cells sorted from blood. Subset meaning: CD45RA+ positively selected. This CDR3 is CASSGGLGDTQYF. In DNA form, the CDR3 reads TGTGCCAGCAGTGGAGGGCTTGGAGATACGCAGTATTTT.